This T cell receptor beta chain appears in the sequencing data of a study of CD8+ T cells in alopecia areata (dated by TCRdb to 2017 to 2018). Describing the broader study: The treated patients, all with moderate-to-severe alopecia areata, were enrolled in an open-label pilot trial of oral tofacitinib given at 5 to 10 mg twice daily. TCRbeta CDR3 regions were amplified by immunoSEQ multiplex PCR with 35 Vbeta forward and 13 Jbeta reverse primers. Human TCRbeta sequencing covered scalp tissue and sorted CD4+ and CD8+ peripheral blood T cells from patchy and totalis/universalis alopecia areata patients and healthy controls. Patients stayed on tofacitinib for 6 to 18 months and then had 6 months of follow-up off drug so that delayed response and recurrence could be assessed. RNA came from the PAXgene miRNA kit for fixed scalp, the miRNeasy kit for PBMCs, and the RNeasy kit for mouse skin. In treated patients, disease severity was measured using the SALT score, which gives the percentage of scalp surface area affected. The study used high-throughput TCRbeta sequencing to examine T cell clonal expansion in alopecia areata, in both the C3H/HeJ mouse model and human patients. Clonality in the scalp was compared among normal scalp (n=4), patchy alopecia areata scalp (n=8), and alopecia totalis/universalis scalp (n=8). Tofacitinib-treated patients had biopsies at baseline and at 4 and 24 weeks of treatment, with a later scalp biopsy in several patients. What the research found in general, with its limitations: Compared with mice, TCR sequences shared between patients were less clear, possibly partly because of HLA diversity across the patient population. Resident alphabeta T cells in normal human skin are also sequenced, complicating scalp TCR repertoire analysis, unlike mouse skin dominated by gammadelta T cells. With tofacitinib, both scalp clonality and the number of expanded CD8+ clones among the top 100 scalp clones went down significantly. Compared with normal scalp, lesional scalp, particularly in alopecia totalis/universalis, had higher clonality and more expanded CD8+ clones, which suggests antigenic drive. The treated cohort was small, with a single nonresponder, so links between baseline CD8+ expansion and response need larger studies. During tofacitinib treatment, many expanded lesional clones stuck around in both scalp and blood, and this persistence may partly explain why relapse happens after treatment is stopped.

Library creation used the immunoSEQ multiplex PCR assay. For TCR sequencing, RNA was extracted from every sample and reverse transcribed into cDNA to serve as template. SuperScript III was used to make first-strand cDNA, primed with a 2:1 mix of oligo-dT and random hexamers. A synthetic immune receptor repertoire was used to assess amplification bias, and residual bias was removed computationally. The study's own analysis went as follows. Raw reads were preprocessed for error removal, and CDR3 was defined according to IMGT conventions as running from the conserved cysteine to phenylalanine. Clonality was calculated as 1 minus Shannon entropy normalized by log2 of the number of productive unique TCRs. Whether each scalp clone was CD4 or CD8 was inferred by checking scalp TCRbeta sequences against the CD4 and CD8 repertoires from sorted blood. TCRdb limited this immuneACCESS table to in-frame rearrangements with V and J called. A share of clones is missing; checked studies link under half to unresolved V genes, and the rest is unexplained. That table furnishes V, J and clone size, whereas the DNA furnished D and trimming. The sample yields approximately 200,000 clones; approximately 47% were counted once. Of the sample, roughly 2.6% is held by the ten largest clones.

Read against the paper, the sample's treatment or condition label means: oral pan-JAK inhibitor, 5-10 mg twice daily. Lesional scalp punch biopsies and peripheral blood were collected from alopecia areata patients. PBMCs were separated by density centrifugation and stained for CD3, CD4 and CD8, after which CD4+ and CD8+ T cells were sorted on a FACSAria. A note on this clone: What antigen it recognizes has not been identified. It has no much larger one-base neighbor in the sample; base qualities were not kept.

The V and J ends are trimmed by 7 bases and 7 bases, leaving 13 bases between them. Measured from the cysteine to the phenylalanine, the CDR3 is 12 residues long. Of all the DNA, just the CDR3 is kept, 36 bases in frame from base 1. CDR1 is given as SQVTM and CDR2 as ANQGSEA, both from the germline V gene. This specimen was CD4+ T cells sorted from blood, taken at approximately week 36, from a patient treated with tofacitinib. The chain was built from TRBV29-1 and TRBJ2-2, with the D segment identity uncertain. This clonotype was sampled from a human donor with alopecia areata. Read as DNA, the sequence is TGCAGCGCCGGGCGGCTTAGCGGGGAGCTGTTTTTT. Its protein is CSAGRLSGELFF.